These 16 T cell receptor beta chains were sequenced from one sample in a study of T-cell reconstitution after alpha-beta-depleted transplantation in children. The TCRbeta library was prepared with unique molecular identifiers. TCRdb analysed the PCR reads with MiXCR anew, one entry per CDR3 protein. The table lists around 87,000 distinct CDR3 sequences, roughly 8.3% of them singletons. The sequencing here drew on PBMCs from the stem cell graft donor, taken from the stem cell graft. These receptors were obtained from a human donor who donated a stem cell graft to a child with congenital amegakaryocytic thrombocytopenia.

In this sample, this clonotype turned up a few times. CDR3 bases: TGCGCCAGCAGCTCGGACGGCTCCTATGTGACCCAGTACTTC. Translation gives CASSSDGSYVTQYF. This chain joins TRBV5-1 and TRBJ2-5; D gene unclear. Germline V CDR1 and CDR2: SGHRS, YFSETQ. V lost 3 bases and J lost 7, with 16 bases in between. The CDR3 length is 14 residues.

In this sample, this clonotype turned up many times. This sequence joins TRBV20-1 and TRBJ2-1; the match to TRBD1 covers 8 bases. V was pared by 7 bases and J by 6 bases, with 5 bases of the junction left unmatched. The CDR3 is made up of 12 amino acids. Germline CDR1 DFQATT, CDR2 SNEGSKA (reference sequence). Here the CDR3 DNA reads TGCAGTGGAGCAGGGGGCCCCAATGAGCAGTTCTTC. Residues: CSGAGGPNEQFF.

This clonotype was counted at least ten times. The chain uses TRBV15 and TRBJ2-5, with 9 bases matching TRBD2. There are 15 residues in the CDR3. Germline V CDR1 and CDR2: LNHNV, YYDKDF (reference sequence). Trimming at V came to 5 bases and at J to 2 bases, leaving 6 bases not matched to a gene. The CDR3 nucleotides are TGTGCCACCAGCGATAGCCTAGCGGGGCAAGAGACCCAGTACTTC. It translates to CATSDSLAGQETQYF.

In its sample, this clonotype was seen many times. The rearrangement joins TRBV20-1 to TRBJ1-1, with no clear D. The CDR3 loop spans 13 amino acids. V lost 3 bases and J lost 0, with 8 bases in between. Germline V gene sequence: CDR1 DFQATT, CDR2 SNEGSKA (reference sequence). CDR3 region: CSARSYLNTEAFF. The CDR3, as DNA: TGCAGTGCTAGGAGCTACCTGAACACTGAAGCTTTCTTT.

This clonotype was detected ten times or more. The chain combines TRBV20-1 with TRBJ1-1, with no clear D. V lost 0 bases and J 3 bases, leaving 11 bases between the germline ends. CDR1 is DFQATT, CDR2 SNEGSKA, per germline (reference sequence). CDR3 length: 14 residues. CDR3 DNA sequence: TGCAGTGCTAGAGATTCAGGTCTTTACACTGAAGCTTTCTTT. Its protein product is CSARDSGLYTEAFF.

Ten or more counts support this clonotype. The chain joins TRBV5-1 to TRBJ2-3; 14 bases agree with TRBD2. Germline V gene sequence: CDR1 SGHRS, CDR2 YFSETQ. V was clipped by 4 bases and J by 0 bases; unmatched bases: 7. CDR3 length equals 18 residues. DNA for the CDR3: TGCGCCAGCAGCCTAGGACTAGCGGGGGGCCGAAGCACAGATACGCAGTATTTT. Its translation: CASSLGLAGGRSTDTQYF.

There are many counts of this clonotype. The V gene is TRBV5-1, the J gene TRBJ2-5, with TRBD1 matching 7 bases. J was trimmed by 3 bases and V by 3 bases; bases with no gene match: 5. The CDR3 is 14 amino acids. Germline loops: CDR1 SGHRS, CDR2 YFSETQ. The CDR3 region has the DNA TGCGCCAGCAGCTCAGGGACAGCGAAAGAGACCCAGTACTTC. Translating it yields CASSSGTAKETQYF.

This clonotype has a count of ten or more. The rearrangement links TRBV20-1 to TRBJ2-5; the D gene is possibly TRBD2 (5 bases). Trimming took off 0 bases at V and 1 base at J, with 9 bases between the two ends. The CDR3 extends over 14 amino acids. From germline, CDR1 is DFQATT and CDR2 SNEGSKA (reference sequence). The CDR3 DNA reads TGCAGTGCTAGAGAATCCCGGGGCCAAGAGACCCAGTACTTC. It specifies CSARESRGQETQYF.

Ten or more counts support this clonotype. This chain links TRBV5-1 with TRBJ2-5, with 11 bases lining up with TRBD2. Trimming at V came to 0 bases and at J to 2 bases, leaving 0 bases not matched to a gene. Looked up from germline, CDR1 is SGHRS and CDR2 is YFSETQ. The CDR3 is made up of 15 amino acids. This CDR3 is CASSLGLAGQETQYF. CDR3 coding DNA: TGCGCCAGCAGCTTGGGACTAGCGGGGCAAGAGACCCAGTACTTC.

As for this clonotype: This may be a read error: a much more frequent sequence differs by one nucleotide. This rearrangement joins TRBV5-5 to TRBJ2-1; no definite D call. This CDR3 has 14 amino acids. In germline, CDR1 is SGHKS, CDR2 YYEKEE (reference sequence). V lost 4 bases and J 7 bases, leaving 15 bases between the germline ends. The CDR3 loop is CASSVHDSGNEQFF. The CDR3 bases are TGTGCCAGCAGCGTCCATGATAGTGGGAATGAGCAGTTCTTC.

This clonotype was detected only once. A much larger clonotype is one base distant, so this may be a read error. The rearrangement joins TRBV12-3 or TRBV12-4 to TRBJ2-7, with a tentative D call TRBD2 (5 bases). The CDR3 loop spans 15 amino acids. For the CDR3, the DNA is TGTGCCAGCAGCCCAACAGCGGTCAGATCCTACGAGCACTACTTC. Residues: CASSPTAVRSYEHYF.

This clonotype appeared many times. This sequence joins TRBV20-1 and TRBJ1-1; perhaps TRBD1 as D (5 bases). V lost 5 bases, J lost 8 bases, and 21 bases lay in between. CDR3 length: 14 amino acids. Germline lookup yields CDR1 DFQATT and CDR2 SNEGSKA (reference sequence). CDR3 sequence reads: CSAESTGSYSEAFF. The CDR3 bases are TGCAGTGCTGAATCCACAGGCTCTTATTCCGAAGCTTTCTTT.

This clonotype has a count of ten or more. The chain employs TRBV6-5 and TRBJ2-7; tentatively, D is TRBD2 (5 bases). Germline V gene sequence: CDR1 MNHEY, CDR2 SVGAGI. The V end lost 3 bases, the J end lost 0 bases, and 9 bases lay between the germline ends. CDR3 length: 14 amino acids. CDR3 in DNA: TGTGCCAGCAGTTATACCCGGGGCTCCTACGAGCAGTACTTC. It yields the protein CASSYTRGSYEQYF.

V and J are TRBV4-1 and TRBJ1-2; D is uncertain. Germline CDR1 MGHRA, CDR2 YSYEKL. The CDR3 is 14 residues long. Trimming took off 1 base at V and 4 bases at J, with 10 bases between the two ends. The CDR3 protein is CASSQAPQFYGYTF. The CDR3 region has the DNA TGCGCCAGCAGCCAAGCCCCACAATTCTATGGCTACACCTTC.

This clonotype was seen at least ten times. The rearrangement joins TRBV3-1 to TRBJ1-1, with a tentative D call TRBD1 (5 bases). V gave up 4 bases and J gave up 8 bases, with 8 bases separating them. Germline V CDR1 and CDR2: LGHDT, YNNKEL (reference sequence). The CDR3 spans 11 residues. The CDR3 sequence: CASSRSGEAFF. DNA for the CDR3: TGTGCCAGCAGCCGGTCAGGGGAAGCTTTCTTT.

The CDR3 DNA reads as TGTGCCAGCAGCGTGGGACTACTCAATGAGCAGTTCTTC. Amino acid sequence: CASSVGLLNEQFF. The V gene is TRBV9, the J gene TRBJ2-1, with 7 bases fitting TRBD2. CDR1 is SGDLS, CDR2 YYNGEE, per germline. The CDR3 consists of 13 residues. V lost 2 bases to trimming and J lost 6 bases; unmatched junction nucleotides: 2. The variable domain in full, with the rest retrieved from reference TRBV9 and TRBJ2-1, is DSGVTQTPKHLITATGQRVTLRCSPRSGDLSVYWYQQSLDQGLQFLIQYYNGEERAKGNILERFSAQQFPDLHSELNLSSLELGDSALYFCASSVGLLNEQFFGPGTRLTVL.